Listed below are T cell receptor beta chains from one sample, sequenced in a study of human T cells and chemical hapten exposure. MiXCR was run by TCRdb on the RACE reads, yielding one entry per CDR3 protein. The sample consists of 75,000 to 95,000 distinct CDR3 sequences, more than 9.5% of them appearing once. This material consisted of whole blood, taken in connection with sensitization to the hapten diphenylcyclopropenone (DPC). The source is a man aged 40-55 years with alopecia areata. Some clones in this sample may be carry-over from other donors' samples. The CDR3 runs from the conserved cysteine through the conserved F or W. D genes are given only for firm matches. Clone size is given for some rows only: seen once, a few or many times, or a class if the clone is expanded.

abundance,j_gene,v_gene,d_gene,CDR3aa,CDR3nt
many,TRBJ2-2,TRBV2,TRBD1,CASSTTGYGELFF,TGTGCCAGCAGTACGACAGGGTACGGGGAGCTGTTTTTT
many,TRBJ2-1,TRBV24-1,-,CATSDFNRGGNEQFF,TGTGCCACCAGTGATTTCAACAGGGGAGGCAATGAGCAGTTCTTC
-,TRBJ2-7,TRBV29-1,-,CSVEVRAYEQYF,TGCAGCGTTGAGGTCAGAGCATACGAGCAGTACTTC
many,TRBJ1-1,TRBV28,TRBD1,CASSPSGQGASTAFF,TGTGCCAGCAGCCCGTCGGGACAGGGTGCTTCCACCGCTTTCTTT
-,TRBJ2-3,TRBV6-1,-,CAPGRGGADTQYF,TGTGCTCCCGGCCGGGGAGGCGCAGATACGCAGTATTTT
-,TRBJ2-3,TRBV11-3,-,CASSLATSTDTQYF,TGTGCCAGCAGCCTAGCGACTAGCACAGATACGCAGTATTTT
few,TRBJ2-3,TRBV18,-,CASSRRSGTDTQYF,TGTGCCAGCTCACGACGGTCTGGCACAGATACGCAGTATTTT
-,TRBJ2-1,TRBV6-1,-,CASSEISPEQFF,TGTGCCAGCAGTGAAATCTCCCCAGAGCAGTTCTTC
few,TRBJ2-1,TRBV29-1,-,CSESDISSYNEQFF,TGCAGCGAATCGGACATCAGCTCCTACAATGAGCAGTTCTTC
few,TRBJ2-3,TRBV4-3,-,CASSQNPGLASTDTQYF,TGCGCCAGCAGCCAGAATCCTGGGCTAGCGAGCACAGATACGCAGTATTTT
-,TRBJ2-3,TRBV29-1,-,CSAWSSTDTQYF,TGCAGCGCCTGGTCGAGCACAGATACGCAGTATTTT
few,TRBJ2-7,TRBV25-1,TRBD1,CASSEMGQGHEQYF,TGTGCCAGCAGTGAAATGGGACAGGGCCACGAGCAGTACTTC
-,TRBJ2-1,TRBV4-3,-,CASSQELGREGNEQFF,TGCGCCAGCAGCCAAGAATTGGGAAGGGAAGGCAATGAGCAGTTCTTC
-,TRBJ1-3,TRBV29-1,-,CSVSDSGNTIYF,TGCAGCGTCTCTGACAGTGGAAACACCATATATTTT
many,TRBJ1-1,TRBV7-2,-,CASSFSENTEAFF,TGTGCCAGCAGCTTTTCGGAGAACACTGAAGCTTTCTTT
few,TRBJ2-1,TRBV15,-,CATSNRHEQFF,TGTGCCACCAGCAATAGACATGAGCAGTTCTTC
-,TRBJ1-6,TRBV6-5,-,CASSSPGGSNSPLHF,TGTGCCAGCAGCTCCCCCGGAGGGAGTAATTCACCCCTCCACTTT
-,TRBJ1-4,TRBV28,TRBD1,CASSSDRGHDEKLFF,TGTGCCAGCAGTTCGGACAGGGGGCATGATGAAAAACTGTTTTTT
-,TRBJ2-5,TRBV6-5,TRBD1,CASSRDSGETQYF,TGTGCCAGCAGTCGGGACAGCGGAGAGACCCAGTACTTC
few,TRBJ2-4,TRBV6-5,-,CATRGSDIQYF,TGTGCCACGAGGGGGTCGGACATTCAGTACTTC
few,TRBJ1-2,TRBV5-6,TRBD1,CATNPRTGQNYGYTF,TGTGCCACCAATCCCCGGACAGGGCAGAACTATGGCTACACCTTC
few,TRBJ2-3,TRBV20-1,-,CSARVGVTGTDTQYF,TGCAGTGCTAGAGTAGGTGTCACTGGCACAGATACGCAGTATTTT
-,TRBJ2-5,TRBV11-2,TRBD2,CASREAGGAQYF,TGTGCCAGCAGGGAAGCGGGAGGGGCCCAGTACTTC
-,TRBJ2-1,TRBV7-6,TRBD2,CASSTTSGEQFF,TGTGCCAGCAGTACTACTAGCGGTGAGCAGTTCTTC
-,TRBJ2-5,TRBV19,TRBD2,CAASGLAGGEETQYF,TGTGCCGCCTCTGGGCTAGCGGGAGGGGAGGAGACCCAGTACTTC
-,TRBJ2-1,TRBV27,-,CASSRGGTGWLVEQFF,TGTGCCAGCAGTCGGGGGGGGACAGGGTGGTTGGTTGAGCAGTTCTTC
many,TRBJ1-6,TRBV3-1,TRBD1,CASRTTGGASPLHF,TGTGCCAGCAGGACGACAGGGGGGGCTTCACCCCTCCACTTT
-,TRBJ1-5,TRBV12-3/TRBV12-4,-,CASSLGINQPQHF,TGTGCCAGCAGTTTAGGGATCAATCAGCCCCAGCATTTT